This T cell receptor beta chain was obtained from a study of CD8+CD57+ T cells in acquired aplastic anemia. About the research overall: Recorded DNA amounts for sorted CD4+ and CD8+ cells had an average of about 3 ug. Study-wide findings and caveats: Statistical testing detected no significant gap in CD8+ Simpson's diversity between patients and controls. Patients and controls shared some 29 CD8+ CDR3 sequences, which appeared highly expressed in patients and within their immunodominant clones.

With respect to this clonotype: Its cognate antigen is unknown.

The use of genomic DNA as template underpinned the TCR beta VDJ and CDR3 profiling. TCRdb reanalysed the reads using MiXCR and keeps one entry per CDR3 protein. This table has about 270,000 distinct CDR3 sequences, 56% appearing once. V dropped 1 base and J dropped 7 bases, with 11 bases sitting between them. Per the germline V gene, CDR1 is LGHNA and CDR2 is YNFKEQ. The CDR3 runs 13 residues. This clonotype was sampled from a human donor with severe aplastic anemia or a healthy control (not recorded which). The J gene is TRBJ2-7, the V gene TRBV4-2; no firm D call. Sequences were obtained from sorted CD4+, CD8+, or CD8+CD57+ T cells (not recorded which) from PBMCs. This CDR3 is CASSQGGAFEQYF. CDR3 DNA: TGTGCCAGCAGCCAAGGTGGAGCCTTTGAGCAGTACTTC.